The subject of this entry is one T cell receptor beta chain. Only in-frame clones appear in the TCRdb table, and some are missing; sequencing was by immunoSEQ multiplex PCR. The profile covers some 760,000 clones, with roughly 88% appearing a single time and about 0.011% taken by the ten largest. These data originate in a study of shared T cell receptors in the human thymus. This CDR3 has 14 residues. The ends were cut back, 0 bases at V and 7 bases at J, with 13 bases in the middle. Germline loops: CDR1 LGHNA, CDR2 YSLEER. This sample was also put to use in a study of human thymus T cells.

J is TRBJ2-7 and V is TRBV4-3; D is perhaps TRBD2 (7 bases). The receptor's source is a girl under three years old with a congenital heart defect. The sample was thymocytes. CDR3 DNA sequence: TGCGCCAGCAGCCAAGATCGGGGGGCGGATGAGCAGTACTTC. This sequence encodes CASSQDRGADEQYF.